One sample yielded the 17 T cell receptor beta chains listed below, sequenced in a study of cytomegalovirus exposure and HLA in healthy donors. TCRdb's table, derived via immunoSEQ multiplex PCR, lists solely in-frame clones and lacks some. Of almost 75,000 clones listed, around four fifths are singletons. Sequencing used PBMCs. Receptors were obtained from a man aged 30 to 39 in good health and CMV-seronegative.

This chain links TRBV7-2 with TRBJ2-7; no clear D gene. V was trimmed by 5 bases and J by 0 bases, leaving 14 bases between them. CDR1 and CDR2 (germline): SGHTA, FQGNSA. CDR3 length: 15 residues. The CDR3 sequence: CASSPDFQLSYEQYF. Written as DNA, the CDR3 is TGTGCCAGCAGCCCTGACTTCCAACTCTCCTACGAGCAGTACTTC.

The rearrangement uses TRBV7-2 and TRBJ1-3; 9 bases match TRBD1. The germline CDR1 and CDR2 sequences are SGHTA and FQGNSA. The trim removed 5 bases at V and 3 bases at J, leaving 8 bases unmatched. This CDR3 comprises 16 residues. The CDR3 protein is CASSTAQGAYGNTIYF. The CDR3 DNA reads TGTGCCAGCAGCACAGCACAGGGGGCATATGGAAACACCATATATTTT.

V usage is TRBV11-3 and J usage is TRBJ2-4; a weak D match, TRBD2 (5 bases). Deletions cut 1 base from V and 5 bases from J, with 9 bases between. CDR3 length equals 14 residues. Germline CDR1 and CDR2: SGHNT and YENEEA. DNA of the CDR3: TGTGCCAGCAGCTTAGTCGCGGAGGAAAACATTCAGTACTTC. Protein: CASSLVAEENIQYF.

This rearrangement joins TRBV29-1 to TRBJ2-3; a possible D gene is TRBD2 (6 bases). Trimming stripped 4 bases from V and 4 bases from J, with 15 bases between. The CDR3 spans 14 residues. Per the germline V gene, CDR1 is SQVTM and CDR2 is ANQGSEA. DNA for the CDR3: TGCAGCGTTGGGAGCGGGTCCTGGGCAGATACGCAGTATTTT. Its translation: CSVGSGSWADTQYF.

V gene TRBV7-2 combines with J gene TRBJ2-1; perhaps TRBD1 as D (5 bases). From germline, CDR1 is SGHTA and CDR2 FQGNSA. The germline V and J ends were trimmed by 5 bases and 13 bases, with 18 bases remaining between them. CDR3 length: 13 amino acids. CDR3 sequence: CASSGAGPVAQFF. CDR3 DNA sequence: TGTGCCAGCAGCGGCGCAGGGCCCGTGGCACAGTTCTTC.

The V and J genes are TRBV19 and TRBJ1-2; D not certain. Looked up from germline, CDR1 is LNHDA and CDR2 is SQIVND (reference sequence). CDR3 size: 12 residues. The ends were cut back, 5 bases at V and 5 bases at J, with 9 bases in the middle. This CDR3 is CASSSRFYGYTF. In DNA, the CDR3 is TGTGCCAGTAGTTCCCGGTTTTATGGCTACACCTTC.

The rearrangement links TRBV4-3 to TRBJ2-5; unclear D gene. The germline V and J ends were trimmed by 0 bases and 5 bases, with 4 bases remaining between them. The CDR3 is made up of 12 amino acids. Germline-derived CDR1 and CDR2 are LGHNA and YSLEER. The CDR3 sequence: CASSQDPETQYF. The CDR3 DNA follows: TGCGCCAGCAGCCAAGATCCGGAGACCCAGTACTTC.

The genes are TRBV28 and TRBJ1-3, with 7 bases identical to TRBD1. The CDR3 extends over 15 amino acids. The ends lost 2 bases at V and 4 bases at J; junction bases unmatched: 5. Germline CDR1 reads MDHEN; CDR2 reads SYDVKM. DNA for the CDR3: TGTGCCAGCAGTTTACCGACAGGGTCGGGAAACACCATATATTTT. Encoded protein: CASSLPTGSGNTIYF.

This clone has only one observation. The V call is TRBV6-5, the J call TRBJ2-7; 9 nucleotides match TRBD1. CDR1 is MNHEY and CDR2 is SVGAGI in the germline V gene. With V trimmed by 5 bases and J by 4 bases, 6 bases remained unmatched. The CDR3 sequence is 14 residues long. The CDR3 DNA is TGTGCCAGCAGTGACACAGGGGGCCGGTACGAGCAGTACGTC. This codes for CASSDTGGRYEQYV.

The chain uses TRBV7-8 and TRBJ1-5, with D possibly being TRBD1 (6 bases). The V gene's germline CDR1 is SGHVS and CDR2 FQNEAQ. The CDR3 has 19 residues. Between the trimmed V and J ends, which lost 1 base and 5 bases, there was a span of 24 bases. CDR3 in DNA: TGTGCCAGCAGCTTAGTGGCTAGTGTTTATGTGGACAGTTATCAGCCCCAGCATTTT. Its protein is CASSLVASVYVDSYQPQHF.

V and J are TRBV30 and TRBJ2-5; TRBD2 matches 9 bases. The germline V gene has CDR1 GTSNPN and CDR2 SVGIG (reference sequence). V was clipped by 2 bases and J by 4 bases; unmatched bases: 5. This CDR3 is 14 amino acids long. CDR3 sequence reads: CAWSKAGGGETQYF. CDR3 nucleotides: TGTGCCTGGAGTAAAGCGGGAGGAGGAGAGACCCAGTACTTC.

The chain couples TRBV5-1 to TRBJ1-4; D ambiguous. Between the trimmed V and J ends, which lost 3 bases and 1 base, there was a span of 10 bases. The CDR3 loop spans 15 amino acids. CDR1 and CDR2 (germline): SGHRS, YFSETQ. This chain's CDR3 is CASSSSTGTNEKLFF. CDR3 bases: TGCGCCAGCAGCTCGAGTACGGGAACTAATGAAAAACTGTTTTTT.

The chain carries TRBV5-1 and TRBJ1-1; 8 nucleotides agree with TRBD1. CDR1 and CDR2 (germline): SGHRS, YFSETQ. The CDR3 spans 15 residues. V gave up 4 bases and J gave up 1 base; unmatched junction bases: 6. CDR3 DNA: TGCGCCAGCAGCGTCAGACAGGGGACGAACACTGAAGCTTTCTTT. Translated, it gives CASSVRQGTNTEAFF.

V gene TRBV5-5 combines with J gene TRBJ1-2; D is uncertain. Trimming stripped 4 bases from V and 4 bases from J, with 17 bases between. The CDR3 loop spans 15 amino acids. Germline values: CDR1 SGHKS, CDR2 YYEKEE (reference sequence). CDR3 sequence reads: CASSLSGVPLYGYTF. The CDR3 DNA reads TGTGCCAGCAGCCTGAGCGGGGTCCCTCTCTATGGCTACACCTTC.

The chain recombines TRBV28 with TRBJ1-1; 10 positions match TRBD1. The CDR3 length is 14 residues. Germline V gene data show CDR1 as MDHEN and CDR2 as SYDVKM. V gave up 8 bases and J gave up 12 bases; unmatched junction bases: 15. CDR3 protein: CASAPGTGVIIPFF. CDR3 bases: TGTGCCAGCGCCCCGGGGACAGGGGTCATAATACCTTTCTTT.

The chain carries TRBV4-3 and TRBJ2-6; 8 positions match TRBD1. The CDR3 length is 18 residues. The junction had 6 bases not matched to a gene; V was cut back by 1 base and J by 1 base. Germline lookup yields CDR1 LGHNA and CDR2 YSLEER. The CDR3 sequence: CASSQGARGLSGANVLTF. CDR3 nucleotide sequence: TGCGCCAGCAGCCAAGGCGCCAGGGGGCTGTCTGGGGCCAACGTCCTGACTTTC.

The V call is TRBV6-1, the J call TRBJ2-3, with D perhaps matching TRBD1 (5 bases). The ends were cut back, 5 bases at V and 4 bases at J, with 10 bases in the middle. The CDR3 has 13 residues. Germline lookup yields CDR1 MNHNS and CDR2 SASEGT. The chain's CDR3 is CASSQGFADTQYF. The CDR3 DNA sequence: TGTGCCAGCAGTCAGGGATTTGCAGATACGCAGTATTTT.